This T cell receptor beta chain stems from a study of long-term antiretroviral therapy in people with HIV. Study results and caveats: ART preceded a rise in diversity that nonetheless stayed lower than in transplant donor controls.

The ends were cut back, 7 bases at V and 1 base at J, with 13 bases in the middle. This CDR3 has 14 residues. Germline V gives CDR1 MNHNS, CDR2 SASEGT. Concerning this clone itself: The antigen is undetermined.

Run at survey level, the immunoSEQ assay was version v3.0. The table came from immunoSEQ multiplex PCR; TCRdb's copy has only in-frame clones and leaves some out. The sample consists of about 30,000 clones, approximately 93% of them appearing once. The TCR comes from a woman in her forties with HIV. This chain links TRBV6-1 with TRBJ1-1, with D perhaps TRBD1 (6 bases). The specimen was unsorted PBMCs, collected approximately 6.5 years after starting antiretroviral therapy. The CDR3 reads CASTPGVQNTEAFF. As DNA, the CDR3 is TGTGCCAGCACCCCAGGGGTCCAGAACACTGAAGCTTTCTTT.